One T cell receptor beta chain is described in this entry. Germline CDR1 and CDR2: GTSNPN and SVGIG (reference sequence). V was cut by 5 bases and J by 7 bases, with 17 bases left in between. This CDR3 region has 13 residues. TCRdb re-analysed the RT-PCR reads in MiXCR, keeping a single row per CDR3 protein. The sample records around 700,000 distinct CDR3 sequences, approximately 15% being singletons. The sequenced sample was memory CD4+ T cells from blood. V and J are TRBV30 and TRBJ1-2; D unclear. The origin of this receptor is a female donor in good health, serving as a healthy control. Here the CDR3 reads CAWQPGPASGYTF. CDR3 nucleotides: TGTGCCTGGCAACCCGGGCCAGCCTCTGGCTACACCTTC.